The clone carrying this T cell receptor (beta chain) has a handful of counts. The time point: newly diagnosed GD, antithyroid drugs for less than 3 months. With RNA extracted from PBMCs as input, the TCR library was made. The CDR3 loop spans 15 amino acids. V was clipped by 4 bases and J by 6 bases, with 21 bases between them. Germline-derived CDR1 and CDR2 are GTSNPN and SVGIG (reference sequence). This entry is derived from a study of regulatory T cells in long-lasting Graves disease. Library construction for TCR beta used iRepertoire HTBI primers and Arm-PCR of CDR3 regions. TCRdb processed the multiplex PCR reads anew with MiXCR; each CDR3 protein has one entry. Here the sample spans approximately 540,000 distinct CDR3 sequences, around 12% being singletons. This same sample was also taken into another study, of T cells in Graves' hyperthyroidism and ophthalmopathy. From that paper: Peripheral blood also featured most of the thyroid clonotypes expanded above 0.001.

This clonotype originated in a woman younger than 45 with Graves disease. The source material was peripheral blood mononuclear cells (PBMCs), sampled at new diagnosis, from a patient treated with antithyroid drugs. The rearrangement links TRBV30 to TRBJ1-1; D possibly corresponds to TRBD1 (5 bases). The CDR3 DNA is TGTGCCTGGACAGGACGGCGTGGGGCTATGGCTGAAGCTTTCTTT. Protein product: CAWTGRRGAMAEAFF.